These 23 T cell receptor beta chains share one sample of origin, sequenced in a study of long-term antiretroviral therapy in people with HIV. An immunoSEQ assay, version v3.0, was performed at survey level. Assay used: immunoSEQ multiplex PCR; TCRdb lists only in-frame clones, some missing. The profile shows 17,000 or so clones, 70% to 90% of them singletons. The source was unsorted PBMCs, collected 0.3 years after starting antiretroviral therapy. These TCRs come from a man aged 18 to 30 with HIV.

This clone was detected only once. The chain employs TRBV7-8 and TRBJ1-4; D not certain. Trimming removed 5 bases at V and 5 bases at J, with 9 bases between. Per germline, CDR1 SGHVS and CDR2 FQNEAQ. There are 13 residues in the CDR3. For the CDR3, the DNA is TGTGCCAGCAGCGTAGGACGGAATGAAAAACTGTTTTTT. This encodes CASSVGRNEKLFF. Using reference TRBV7-8 and TRBJ1-4 for the parts outside the CDR3, the full variable domain is GAGVSQSPRYKVAKRGQDVALRCDPISGHVSLFWYQQALGQGPEFLTYFQNEAQLDKSGLPSDRFFAERPEGSVSTLKIQRTQQEDSAVYLCASSVGRNEKLFFGSGTQLSVL.

This chain joins TRBV21-1 and TRBJ2-6. TRBV21-1 is marked as a pseudogene. The CDR3 consists of 17 residues. CDR3 sequence: CASSGSGRLSGANVLTF. DNA for the CDR3: TGTGCCAGCAGCGGCTCGGGACGGCTCTCTGGGGCCAACGTCCTGACTTTC.

In its sample, this clone was seen a few times. The CDR3 region is CASSPGTAQVYLHF. CDR3 bases: TGTGCCAGCAGTCCCGGGACAGCCCAGGTGTACCTCCACTTT. The chain couples TRBV28 to TRBJ1-6, with 7 bases fitting TRBD1. Germline V gene data show CDR1 as MDHEN and CDR2 as SYDVKM. The ends lost 5 bases at V and 15 bases at J; junction bases unmatched: 13. CDR3 size: 14 residues.

This clone was counted a few times. The chain couples TRBV28 to TRBJ1-2, with 8 bases aligning to TRBD1. CDR3 length: 14 residues. Trimming removed 6 bases from V and 6 bases from J; junction bases left unmatched: 9. Germline-derived CDR1 and CDR2 are MDHEN and SYDVKM. Here the CDR3 DNA reads TGTGCCAGCAGCCCCGCGGGACAGGAAAATGGCTACACCTTC. Translating it yields CASSPAGQENGYTF.

This rearrangement joins TRBV5-1 to TRBJ2-2; TRBD2 is a possible D gene (6 bases). The CDR3 loop spans 16 amino acids. Trimming stripped 0 bases from V and 3 bases from J, with 12 bases between. The germline gives CDR1 SGHRS, CDR2 YFSETQ. The CDR3, as DNA: TGCGCCAGCAGCTTGGTGGTGGGACTCCACACCGGGGAGCTGTTTTTT. It encodes CASSLVVGLHTGELFF.

The chain links TRBV19 to TRBJ2-5; D gene ambiguous. The CDR3 spans 12 residues. Germline V gene sequence: CDR1 LNHDA, CDR2 SQIVND (reference sequence). V was trimmed by 3 bases and J by 5 bases, leaving 7 bases between them. The CDR3 loop reads CASSIWKETQYF. For the CDR3, the DNA is TGTGCCAGTAGTATTTGGAAGGAGACCCAGTACTTC.

The chain couples TRBV5-1 to TRBJ2-5, with D possibly being TRBD1 (5 bases). The germline gives CDR1 SGHRS, CDR2 YFSETQ. The V end was cut by 3 bases, the J end by 2 bases, with 14 bases between. The length of the CDR3 is 15 residues. CDR3 sequence (DNA): TGCGCCAGCAGCTCGCTTGGCAGGGAACAAGAGACCCAGTACTTC. The encoded protein is CASSSLGREQETQYF.

V usage is TRBV7-2 and J usage is TRBJ2-5; D gene uncertain. V lost 2 bases, J lost 5 bases, and 3 bases lay in between. The CDR3 consists of 11 residues. From germline, CDR1 is SGHTA and CDR2 FQGNSA. CDR3 amino acids: CASSLHETQYF. The CDR3 DNA is TGTGCCAGCAGCTTACACGAGACCCAGTACTTC. Full variable domain (missing parts from reference TRBV7-2 and TRBJ2-5): GAGVSQSPSNKVTEKGKDVELRCDPISGHTALYWYRQSLGQGLEFLIYFQGNSAPDKSGLPSDRFSAERTGGSVSTLTIQRTQQEDSAVYLCASSLHETQYFGPGTRLLVL.

The rearrangement uses TRBV7-3 and TRBJ1-1; unclear D gene. Trimming stripped 4 bases from V and 4 bases from J, with 10 bases between. The CDR3 is 13 amino acids. CDR1 and CDR2 from the germline V gene are SGHTA and FQGTGA. CDR3 sequence reads: CASSWGSGTEAFF. As DNA, the CDR3 is TGTGCCAGCAGCTGGGGATCCGGCACTGAAGCTTTCTTT.

The V call is TRBV30, the J call TRBJ1-3; D gene ambiguous. Trimming left V 2 bases short and J 1 base short, with 0 bases between. The germline gives CDR1 GTSNPN, CDR2 SVGIG (reference sequence). The CDR3 is 11 amino acids. CDR3 loop: CAWSSGNTIYF. CDR3 nucleotide sequence: TGTGCCTGGAGTTCTGGAAACACCATATATTTT.

The J gene is TRBJ1-5, the V gene TRBV19, with 7 positions matching TRBD1. The CDR3 has 15 amino acids. Germline CDR1 and CDR2: LNHDA and SQIVND (reference sequence). The V gene end was trimmed by 5 bases and the J gene end by 11 bases; junction bases not matched to a gene: 15. CDR3 in amino acids: CASSVQQDPGGAQHF. The CDR3 region has the DNA TGTGCCAGTAGTGTACAACAGGACCCAGGGGGGGCCCAGCATTTT.

The V gene is TRBV28, the J gene TRBJ2-2, with D possibly TRBD2 on 5 matching bases. In germline, CDR1 is MDHEN, CDR2 SYDVKM. This CDR3 contains 14 residues. V was shortened by 8 bases and J by 1 base, with 11 bases between the two germline ends. CDR3 region: CASEGGLNTGELFF. The CDR3 DNA reads TGTGCCAGCGAGGGCGGTTTGAACACCGGGGAGCTGTTTTTT.

V and J are TRBV4-2 and TRBJ2-2, with 8 bases lining up with TRBD2. Per the germline V gene, CDR1 is LGHNA and CDR2 is YNFKEQ. The length of the CDR3 is 15 residues. The junction had 0 bases not matched to a gene; V was cut back by 2 bases and J by 1 base. The CDR3, as DNA: TGTGCCAGCAGCCAACGGGAGGGGAACACCGGGGAGCTGTTTTTT. Its translation is CASSQREGNTGELFF.

The V and J genes are TRBV7-9 and TRBJ1-2, with D maybe TRBD1 (5 bases). The V end was cut by 5 bases, the J end by 7 bases, with 14 bases between. Germline assignment: CDR1 SEHNR and CDR2 FQNEAQ (reference sequence). The CDR3 runs 13 residues. The CDR3 here is CASSPDSMSGYTF. In nucleotides, the CDR3 is TGTGCCAGCAGCCCAGACAGCATGAGTGGCTACACCTTC.

The genes are TRBV4-1 and TRBJ1-2; 7 bases agree with TRBD1. Germline V lookup: CDR1 MGHRA, CDR2 YSYEKL. V shed 2 bases, J shed 7 bases, and the junction held 10 bases outside the gene matches. The CDR3 totals 15 residues. Here the CDR3 reads CASSQMSTGSFGYTF. For the CDR3, the DNA is TGCGCCAGCAGCCAAATGTCGACAGGGTCCTTTGGCTACACCTTC.

J is TRBJ2-7 and V is TRBV6-1; no reliable D call. CDR1 MNHNS and CDR2 SASEGT come from the germline V gene. The CDR3 sequence is 12 residues long. Trimming shortened V by 5 bases and J by 0 bases, and 5 bases separated the two germline ends. The CDR3: CASSPSSYEQYV. As DNA, the CDR3 is TGTGCCAGCAGTCCGAGCTCCTACGAGCAGTACGTC.

J is TRBJ2-3 and V is TRBV6-1; D gene uncertain. There are 17 residues in the CDR3. Trimming left V 4 bases short and J 5 bases short, with 22 bases between. Germline lookup yields CDR1 MNHNS and CDR2 SASEGT. The CDR3 reads CASSGPPGYPRLDTQYF. Here the CDR3 DNA reads TGTGCCAGCAGTGGTCCCCCCGGGTACCCAAGGCTAGATACGCAGTATTTT.

The V and J genes are TRBV9 and TRBJ2-1; 7 bases align to TRBD2. Germline V gene data show CDR1 as SGDLS and CDR2 as YYNGEE. V lost 7 bases, J lost 0 bases, and 10 bases stayed unmatched. The CDR3 runs to 16 residues. The CDR3 DNA reads as TGTGCCAGCGGGGGGGACCCGAGAGGCTCCTACAATGAGCAGTTCTTC. Its protein product is CASGGDPRGSYNEQFF. The variable domain in full, with the rest retrieved from reference TRBV9 and TRBJ2-1, is DSGVTQTPKHLITATGQRVTLRCSPRSGDLSVYWYQQSLDQGLQFLIQYYNGEERAKGNILERFSAQQFPDLHSELNLSSLELGDSALYFCASGGDPRGSYNEQFFGPGTRLTVL.

The chain combines TRBV28 with TRBJ1-2; the match to TRBD1 covers 11 bases. CDR3 length equals 19 residues. V trimming: 5 bases; J trimming: 6 bases; junction bases outside the gene matches: 20. Germline assignment: CDR1 MDHEN and CDR2 SYDVKM. The CDR3 reads CASSRGRDRGSGGLDGYTF. Here the CDR3 DNA reads TGTGCCAGCAGTCGGGGTCGGGACAGGGGGTCTGGGGGGTTGGATGGCTACACCTTC.

CDR3 sequence (DNA): TGTGCCAGCAGCCCGCAGGCGGGGGCTGAAGCTTTCTTT. Encoded protein: CASSPQAGAEAFF. The chain has TRBV11-2 and TRBJ1-1; tentative D call: TRBD1 (5 bases). Trimming pared 5 bases from V and 6 bases from J, leaving 13 bases between. Germline loops: CDR1 SGHAT, CDR2 FQNNGV. CDR3 length equals 13 residues.

V gene TRBV18 combines with J gene TRBJ1-5; D ambiguous. The length of the CDR3 is 16 residues. Germline assignment: CDR1 KGHSH and CDR2 LQKENI. V lost 3 bases and J lost 5, with 17 bases in between. The CDR3 is CASSPRREAVDQPQHF. The CDR3 coding sequence is TGTGCCAGCTCACCGCGGCGGGAAGCAGTGGATCAGCCCCAGCATTTT.

V and J are TRBV28 and TRBJ1-5; perhaps TRBD1 as D (5 bases). The CDR3 is made up of 15 amino acids. Germline CDR1 MDHEN, CDR2 SYDVKM. V gave up 2 bases and J gave up 7 bases, with 15 bases separating them. The CDR3 DNA is TGTGCCAGCAGTTTAACCAGGGAGGTTGGCCAGCCCCAGCATTTT. It yields the protein CASSLTREVGQPQHF. Full variable domain (rest looked up from reference TRBV28 and TRBJ1-5): DVKVTQSSRYLVKRTGEKVFLECVQDMDHENMFWYRQDPGLGLRLIYFSYDVKMKEKGDIPEGYSVSREKKERFSLILESASTNQTSMYLCASSLTREVGQPQHFGDGTRLSIL.

The chain carries TRBV19 and TRBJ2-1, with D tentatively TRBD1 (6 bases). The CDR3 covers 16 residues. In germline, CDR1 is LNHDA, CDR2 SQIVND (reference sequence). V was clipped by 5 bases and J by 0 bases, with 14 bases between them. The chain's CDR3 is CASSGQPFSSYNEQFF. In nucleotides, the CDR3 is TGTGCCAGTAGTGGACAGCCTTTCAGCTCCTACAATGAGCAGTTCTTC.